Shown below are 25 T cell receptor beta chains from a single sample sequenced in a study of OX40 agonist ivuxolimab in advanced cancers. Here immunoSEQ multiplex PCR was the method, and the copy in TCRdb shows in-frame clones only, minus some. Of about 24,000 clones in the sample, roughly three quarters were seen once. Sequenced material: CD4+ or CD8+ T cells sorted from blood, taken in a trial of the OX40 agonist ivuxolimab. The receptors originated from an adult with an advanced solid tumor such as melanoma, head and neck, liver or kidney cancer.

The chain employs TRBV15 and TRBJ2-3, with 12 positions matching TRBD2. Per the germline V gene, CDR1 is LNHNV and CDR2 is YYDKDF (reference sequence). CDR3 length: 17 residues. V shed 5 bases and J 0 bases; nucleotides not matched to a gene: 6. CDR3 sequence reads: CATSGPSGRGSTDTQYF. The CDR3 bases are TGTGCCACCAGCGGACCTAGCGGGAGGGGGAGCACAGATACGCAGTATTTT.

The chain employs TRBV12-5 and TRBJ2-7; 7 nucleotides match TRBD1. Germline CDR1 reads LGHNT; CDR2 reads FRNRAP. Germline trimming cut 2 bases from V and 4 bases from J; bases unmatched to any gene: 14. CDR3 length equals 17 residues. Here the CDR3 DNA reads TGTGCTAGTGGTTTGTGGGACAGCGGTCTCGGGATATACGAGCAGTACTTC. Its translation: CASGLWDSGLGIYEQYF.

The chain is built from TRBV27 and TRBJ2-1; 7 nucleotides match TRBD2. The CDR3 runs 15 residues. V lost 6 bases, J lost 2 bases, and 7 bases stayed unmatched. CDR1 is MNHEY and CDR2 is SMNVEV in the germline V gene (reference sequence). The CDR3 DNA sequence: TGTGCCAGCAGCCCACTCGGGGGGACCTACAATGAGCAGTTCTTC. Residues: CASSPLGGTYNEQFF.

The chain is built from TRBV7-2 and TRBJ2-5; 8 bases line up with TRBD2. The CDR3 is 18 amino acids. From germline, CDR1 is SGHTA and CDR2 FQGNSA. The V segment lost 5 bases and the J segment 0 bases; nucleotides outside the gene matches: 14. CDR3 nucleotides: TGTGCCAGCAGCCCCGTAGGGTTCGGGAGGGGGTACCAAGAGACCCAGTACTTC. Translation: CASSPVGFGRGYQETQYF.

There are a few counts of this clone. This chain uses TRBV6-1 with TRBJ2-7; D may be TRBD2 (5 bases). The CDR3 has 12 residues. Between the trimmed V and J ends, which lost 7 bases and 7 bases, there was a span of 14 bases. Germline loops: CDR1 MNHNS, CDR2 SASEGT. The CDR3 loop is CASTRELGEQYF. The CDR3 bases are TGTGCCAGCACAAGGGAACTAGGGGAGCAGTACTTC.

This clone appeared a few times. The chain combines TRBV29-1 with TRBJ1-3; 7 positions agree with TRBD1. The trim removed 1 base at V and 5 bases at J, leaving 11 bases unmatched. There are 16 residues in the CDR3. CDR1 SQVTM and CDR2 ANQGSEA come from the germline V gene. The CDR3 reads CSVEVPRQGARNTIYF. In nucleotides, the CDR3 is TGCAGCGTTGAAGTCCCGAGACAGGGTGCGCGAAACACCATATATTTT.

The V and J genes are TRBV7-2 and TRBJ2-3, with 13 bases lining up with TRBD2. This CDR3 has 18 amino acids. The J segment lost 2 bases and the V segment lost 2 bases, leaving 7 bases of the junction unmatched. Germline CDR1 reads SGHTA; CDR2 reads FQGNSA. CDR3 sequence (DNA): TGTGCCAGCAGCTTAACTAGCGGGGGGGGAGGGACCACAGATACGCAGTATTTT. Protein product: CASSLTSGGGGTTDTQYF.

This chain uses TRBV9 with TRBJ2-3; D unresolved. Trimming removed 2 bases from V and 5 bases from J, with 9 bases in between. This CDR3 region has 13 residues. Germline assignment: CDR1 SGDLS and CDR2 YYNGEE. CDR3 DNA sequence: TGTGCCAGCAGCGTGGGCAGTGAAGATACGCAGTATTTT. Amino acids: CASSVGSEDTQYF.

V usage is TRBV28 and J usage is TRBJ2-7; 7 positions match TRBD2. V shed 3 bases, J shed 0 bases, and the junction held 5 bases outside the gene matches. Germline CDR1 is MDHEN and CDR2 is SYDVKM. The CDR3 consists of 15 residues. CDR3 protein: CASSFSGTTSYEQYF. In DNA, the CDR3 is TGTGCCAGCAGTTTCTCCGGGACTACCTCCTACGAGCAGTACTTC.

This clone was recorded once. CDR3 DNA: TGCGCCAGCAGCTTGAAGCCGCTCGGGGGCGACCCTGGAAACACCATATATTTT. The encoded protein is CASSLKPLGGDPGNTIYF. The chain combines TRBV5-1 with TRBJ1-3; the D gene is possibly TRBD1 (6 bases). Germline loops: CDR1 SGHRS, CDR2 YFSETQ. CDR3 size: 18 residues. V was trimmed by 1 base and J by 2 bases, leaving 19 bases between them.

The chain is built from TRBV7-3 and TRBJ2-1; D may match TRBD1 or TRBD2 (5 bases each). The CDR3 totals 16 residues. The germline V gene encodes CDR1 SGHTA and CDR2 FQGTGA. The V and J ends lost 6 bases and 7 bases respectively, with 22 bases between them. CDR3 amino acids: CASSRRPQGVRNEQFF. The CDR3 region has the DNA TGTGCCAGCAGTAGGAGGCCCCAGGGCGTGAGGAATGAGCAGTTCTTC.

The chain uses TRBV15 and TRBJ1-2; D unresolved. Germline V gives CDR1 LNHNV, CDR2 YYDKDF (reference sequence). This CDR3 spans 14 amino acids. Trimming stripped 3 bases from V and 6 bases from J, with 14 bases between. For the CDR3, the DNA is TGTGCCACCAGCAGCGGGGTAACGGCCCATGGCTACACCTTC. Residues: CATSSGVTAHGYTF.

V usage is TRBV7-2 and J usage is TRBJ2-7; no clear D. Looked up from germline, CDR1 is SGHTA and CDR2 is FQGNSA. CDR3 size: 14 residues. V lost 5 bases to trimming and J lost 2 bases, with 13 bases between them. Written as DNA, the CDR3 is TGTGCCAGCAGCCCAAGCTCCGTCGCCTACGAGCAGTACTTC. Translation gives CASSPSSVAYEQYF.

The chain links TRBV6-5 to TRBJ2-7; D unclear. V lost 2 bases and J 2 bases, leaving 7 bases between the germline ends. The CDR3 is made up of 13 amino acids. Germline-derived CDR1 and CDR2 are MNHEY and SVGAGI. As DNA, the CDR3 is TGTGCCAGCAGTTACCTTGTAACCTACGAGCAGTACTTC. Translation: CASSYLVTYEQYF.

V usage is TRBV5-1 and J usage is TRBJ2-5; TRBD2 might be the D (5 bases). V shed 5 bases and J shed 5 bases, with 13 bases lying between them. This CDR3 region has 13 residues. Germline-derived CDR1 and CDR2 are SGHRS and YFSETQ. The CDR3 protein is CASSTGSGETQYF. CDR3 DNA: TGCGCCAGCAGTACGGGGAGTGGGGAGACCCAGTACTTC.

V is TRBV29-1 and J is TRBJ2-1; D is possibly TRBD2 (5 bases). The CDR3 is 16 amino acids. V lost 3 bases and J 5 bases, leaving 20 bases between the germline ends. The germline CDR1 and CDR2 sequences are SQVTM and ANQGSEA. CDR3 loop: CSVETVRGNGDNEQFF. Written as DNA, the CDR3 is TGCAGCGTTGAGACGGTACGTGGAAACGGGGACAATGAGCAGTTCTTC.

V is TRBV5-6 and J is TRBJ1-1, with 7 bases lining up with TRBD1. V gave up 4 bases and J gave up 1 base; unmatched junction bases: 10. The CDR3 has 16 residues. The germline V gene encodes CDR1 SGHDT and CDR2 YYEEEE. CDR3 loop: CASSPLTGSANTEAFF. For the CDR3, the DNA is TGTGCCAGCAGCCCCTTGACAGGGTCGGCGAACACTGAAGCTTTCTTT.

In its sample, this clone ranks as medium-sized. This rearrangement joins TRBV11-1 to TRBJ1-1; D uncertain. Germline-derived CDR1 and CDR2 are SGHAT and FQDESV (reference sequence). With 5 bases removed from V and 4 bases from J, the gap between germline ends came to 11 bases. This CDR3 region has 13 residues. The CDR3 coding sequence is TGTGCCAGCAGCCCGACTCGGCGCACTGAAGCTTTCTTT. It yields the protein CASSPTRRTEAFF.

Comments on this clone: Sequence at one end of the junction differs from germline and may be a read error. The rearrangement uses TRBV7-7 and TRBJ2-3; 8 nucleotides line up with TRBD2. The CDR3 extends over 15 amino acids. The germline V gene has CDR1 SSHAT and CDR2 FNYEAQ (reference sequence). The CDR3 region has the DNA TGTGCTAGCAGCCTAGGTAGCGGGAAGGCGGATACGCAGTATTTT. Amino acid sequence: CASSLGSGKADTQYF.

The CDR3 sequence is CASRSGREGPYEQYF. DNA of the CDR3: TGTGCCAGCAGGTCGGGGCGGGAGGGCCCCTACGAGCAGTACTTC. V and J are TRBV6-5 and TRBJ2-7; 9 bases align to TRBD2. The J segment lost 2 bases and the V segment lost 6 bases, leaving 8 bases of the junction unmatched. Germline V gene lookup returns CDR1 MNHEY and CDR2 SVGAGI. There are 15 residues in the CDR3.

CDR3 in DNA: TGTGCCAGCAGTGCATCCCCGAACACCGGGGAGCTGTTTTTT. Protein sequence: CASSASPNTGELFF. The gene calls are TRBV6-1 and TRBJ2-2; no clear D gene. V lost 4 bases and J 0 bases, leaving 6 bases between the germline ends. CDR1 and CDR2 (germline): MNHNS, SASEGT. The CDR3 runs to 14 residues.

The CDR3 DNA sequence: TGTGCCAGTAGTCCTAGGGGTTCTGGAAACACCATATATTTT. This sequence encodes CASSPRGSGNTIYF. V is TRBV19 and J is TRBJ1-3, with D perhaps matching TRBD1 (5 bases). V was pared by 5 bases and J by 1 base, with 9 bases between. Germline lookup yields CDR1 LNHDA and CDR2 SQIVND (reference sequence). CDR3 length: 14 amino acids.

This clone has just a few counts. This rearrangement joins TRBV7-2 to TRBJ2-5; D is uncertain. Germline CDR1 is SGHTA and CDR2 is FQGNSA. CDR3 length: 13 amino acids. The V and J ends lost 4 bases and 5 bases respectively, with 11 bases between them. The chain's CDR3 is CASSSGYLETQYF. CDR3 DNA: TGTGCCAGCAGCTCCGGATATTTGGAGACCCAGTACTTC.

The table lists this clone with a few counts. The rearrangement joins TRBV5-1 to TRBJ1-1; D uncertain. CDR3 length: 16 amino acids. CDR1 SGHRS and CDR2 YFSETQ come from the germline V gene. V dropped 4 bases and J dropped 2 bases, with 18 bases sitting between them. The CDR3 here is CASSVSLEPGNTEAFF. CDR3 DNA: TGCGCCAGCAGCGTATCATTGGAGCCGGGCAACACTGAAGCTTTCTTT.

This clone is a singleton in its sample. The junction shows a germline mismatch at one end, possibly a read error. This sample includes further DNA sequences coding for the same CDR3. This rearrangement joins TRBV29-1 to TRBJ2-6, with D possibly TRBD1 on 5 matching bases. This CDR3 has 15 residues. Germline assignment: CDR1 SQVTM and CDR2 ANQGSEA. DNA of the CDR3: TGCAGCGTCGGACATTTGGCCTCTGGGGCCAACGTCCTGACCTTC. It specifies CSVGHLASGANVLTF.